Below are 18 T cell receptor beta chains sequenced from a single sample in a study of follicular helper T cells after annual influenza vaccination. The time point: 2014-2015 season, pre-vaccination. TCRdb keeps only in-frame clones here, not all; method: immunoSEQ multiplex PCR. This sample has about 13,000 clones, with roughly 78% found just once. The source material was CXCR5- memory CD4+ T cells sorted from blood, sampled on the day of influenza vaccination. Source of these receptors: an adult who received the influenza vaccine.

The chain joins TRBV27 to TRBJ2-3; D is perhaps TRBD2 (6 bases). This CDR3 has 13 residues. Germline values: CDR1 MNHEY, CDR2 SMNVEV (reference sequence). V was trimmed by 7 bases and J by 3 bases, leaving 11 bases between them. The CDR3 protein is CASMVEGTDTQYF. The CDR3, as DNA: TGTGCCAGCATGGTGGAGGGGACAGATACGCAGTATTTT.

The chain joins TRBV6-6 to TRBJ2-5; D gene ambiguous. CDR1 is MNHNY and CDR2 is SVGAGI in the germline V gene (reference sequence). The ends were cut back, 6 bases at V and 4 bases at J, with 6 bases in the middle. The CDR3 spans 11 residues. The CDR3 is CASSSAETQYF. CDR3 bases: TGTGCCAGCAGCTCGGCAGAGACCCAGTACTTC.

V is TRBV10-3 and J is TRBJ2-7; 7 bases are shared with TRBD1. The trim removed 4 bases at V and 5 bases at J, leaving 8 bases unmatched. Germline-derived CDR1 and CDR2 are ENHRY and SYGVKD. This CDR3 comprises 14 residues. CDR3 in DNA: TGTGCCATCAGTGGGTCAGGGGGTTCCCACGAGCAGTACTTC. It yields the protein CAISGSGGSHEQYF.

The rearrangement uses TRBV7-2 and TRBJ1-3; 7 nucleotides agree with TRBD1. The CDR3 contains 16 residues. CDR1 and CDR2 (germline): SGHTA, FQGNSA. Trimming cost V 0 bases and J 4 bases; bases outside gene matches: 6. The CDR3 region has the DNA TGTGCCAGCAGCTTAGCCCGACAGGGTAGCGGAAACACCATATATTTT. Translation gives CASSLARQGSGNTIYF.

This clone has a handful of counts. CDR3 region: CASTDRGTQPQHF. The CDR3 nucleotides are TGTGCCAGCACGGACAGGGGTACTCAGCCCCAGCATTTT. The chain recombines TRBV2 with TRBJ1-5; 9 bases map to TRBD1. The V gene end was trimmed by 7 bases and the J gene end by 6 bases; junction bases not matched to a gene: 4. This CDR3 region has 13 residues. The germline CDR1 and CDR2 sequences are SNHLY and FYNNEI.

CDR3: CASSLWTDNTEAFF. CDR3 coding DNA: TGTGCCAGCAGCTTATGGACAGATAACACTGAAGCTTTCTTT. The rearrangement joins TRBV7-9 to TRBJ1-1, with D possibly being TRBD1 (6 bases). Germline assignment: CDR1 SEHNR and CDR2 FQNEAQ (reference sequence). The V end was cut by 2 bases, the J end by 2 bases, with 9 bases between. The length of the CDR3 is 14 residues. Complete variable domain (other parts from reference TRBV7-9 and TRBJ1-1): DTGVSQNPRHKITKRGQNVTFRCDPISEHNRLYWYRQTLGQGPEFLTYFQNEAQLEKSRLLSDRFSAERPKGSFSTLEIQRTEQGDSAMYLCASSLWTDNTEAFFGQGTRLTVV.

The rearrangement links TRBV4-3 to TRBJ2-3; 11 bases map to TRBD2. V trimming: 4 bases; J trimming: 3 bases; junction bases outside the gene matches: 6. The CDR3 runs to 16 residues. Per the germline V gene, CDR1 is LGHNA and CDR2 is YSLEER. CDR3: CASSLRTSGLTDTQYF. The DNA of the CDR3 is TGCGCCAGCAGCCTACGGACTAGCGGGTTGACAGATACGCAGTATTTT.

The J gene is TRBJ2-2, the V gene TRBV5-1; 8 bases align to TRBD1. J lost 1 base, V lost 6 bases, and 2 bases had no gene match. Germline values: CDR1 SGHRS, CDR2 YFSETQ. The CDR3 length is 14 residues. The CDR3 sequence: CASNGQGNTGELFF. The CDR3 coding sequence is TGCGCCAGCAACGGACAGGGGAACACCGGGGAGCTGTTTTTT.

The genes are TRBV19 and TRBJ2-7; 8 positions agree with TRBD2. Trimming took 3 bases from V and 9 from J; bases not matched to a gene: 7. The germline V gene encodes CDR1 LNHDA and CDR2 SQIVND (reference sequence). The CDR3 is made up of 13 amino acids. CDR3 residues: CASSITSGQGQYF. The CDR3 bases are TGTGCCAGTAGTATCACTAGCGGCCAGGGGCAGTACTTC.

V and J are TRBV6-6 and TRBJ1-2; TRBD1 is a possible D gene (5 bases). The CDR3 covers 15 residues. Trimming removed 6 bases at V and 4 bases at J, with 18 bases between. The germline gives CDR1 MNHNY, CDR2 SVGAGI (reference sequence). The CDR3 reads CASSHFRATGYGYTF. CDR3 nucleotides: TGTGCCAGCAGCCACTTCAGGGCGACTGGCTATGGCTACACCTTC.

This clone appeared a single time. The CDR3 DNA sequence: TGTGCCAGCAGCTTGTTGGGCCAAGGGAACACTGAAGCTTTCTTT. Translating it yields CASSLLGQGNTEAFF. The chain employs TRBV7-2 and TRBJ1-1; D not resolved. V was clipped by 3 bases and J by 1 base, with 12 bases between them. Germline CDR1 and CDR2: SGHTA and FQGNSA. The CDR3 length is 15 residues.

V and J are TRBV13 and TRBJ1-1; D is unresolved. Germline CDR1 and CDR2: PRHDT and FYEKMQ (reference sequence). This CDR3 has 14 amino acids. V was shortened by 5 bases and J by 0 bases, with 10 bases between the two germline ends. The CDR3 DNA follows: TGTGCCAGCAGCACCAGGACGGTGAACACTGAAGCTTTCTTT. Protein: CASSTRTVNTEAFF.

V gene TRBV5-6 combines with J gene TRBJ2-2; D is perhaps TRBD1 (7 bases). V was clipped by 0 bases and J by 17 bases, with 14 bases between them. CDR1 SGHDT and CDR2 YYEEEE come from the germline V gene. The CDR3 covers 12 residues. The CDR3 reads CASSLVGGGEFF. The DNA of the CDR3 is TGTGCCAGCAGCTTGGTTGGAGGGGGCGAATTTTTT.

J is TRBJ2-4 and V is TRBV12-5, with D perhaps TRBD2 (6 bases). Germline V gene data show CDR1 as LGHNT and CDR2 as FRNRAP. Trimming cost V 6 bases and J 7 bases, with 16 bases left between them. The CDR3 sequence is 14 residues long. CDR3 protein: CASGGNGLSNIQYF. The DNA of the CDR3 is TGTGCTAGTGGAGGAAATGGACTATCCAACATTCAGTACTTC.

The rearrangement joins TRBV6-5 to TRBJ2-7; D is perhaps TRBD1 or TRBD2 (5 bases each). V lost 6 bases to trimming and J lost 2 bases, with 17 bases between them. CDR1 is MNHEY, CDR2 SVGAGI, per germline. This CDR3 spans 15 amino acids. CDR3 DNA: TGTGCCAGCAGGTCCGGGACCCAGCGGCCCTACGAGCAGTACTTC. Translated, it gives CASRSGTQRPYEQYF.

This chain joins TRBV6-5 and TRBJ2-6; D is possibly TRBD1 (5 bases). CDR1 is MNHEY, CDR2 SVGAGI, per germline. Trimming removed 6 bases at V and 4 bases at J, with 10 bases between. This CDR3 region has 14 residues. CDR3 amino acids: CASRGVAGANVLTF. The CDR3 DNA follows: TGTGCCAGCAGAGGGGTCGCCGGGGCCAACGTCCTGACTTTC.

The V and J genes are TRBV9 and TRBJ1-6; D not resolved. Trimming took off 3 bases at V and 9 bases at J, with 16 bases between the two ends. The germline V gene encodes CDR1 SGDLS and CDR2 YYNGEE. There are 15 residues in the CDR3. The CDR3 sequence is CASSASRLSVSPLHF. CDR3 coding DNA: TGTGCCAGCAGCGCCTCTCGACTCAGTGTTTCACCCCTCCACTTT.

V and J are TRBV5-4 and TRBJ2-3, with 8 nucleotides matching TRBD2. CDR1 and CDR2 (germline): SGHNT, YYREEE (reference sequence). Unmatched junction bases numbered 14, after V lost 1 base and J lost 4 bases. The CDR3 runs to 18 residues. CDR3 protein: CASSLWAILAEGPDTQYF. CDR3 nucleotides: TGTGCCAGCAGCTTGTGGGCTATACTAGCGGAGGGGCCAGATACGCAGTATTTT.